This TCR beta chain originates from a study of shared T cell receptors in the human thymus. Measured with immunoSEQ multiplex PCR; TCRdb has only the in-frame clones, and not every one. The table includes hundreds of thousands of clones, 87% detected once. This CDR3 comprises 15 residues. CDR1 is MGHDK and CDR2 is SYGVNS in the germline V gene. V trimming: 8 bases; J trimming: 6 bases; junction bases outside the gene matches: 10. The same sample was also studied in work on human thymus T cells. That source notes: Healthy Finnish infants having corrective surgery for congenital heart defects served as donors. The thymus was resected at corrective cardiac surgery. Related work found strong thymic repertoire overlap between unrelated individuals.

The chain employs TRBV25-1 and TRBJ2-3; TRBD1 matches 11 bases. The receptor comes from a boy under two years old with a congenital heart defect. The source material was thymocytes. CDR3 nucleotides: TGTGCCAGCGCGCCCAGGACAGGGGGCGTCGATACGCAGTATTTT. It translates to CASAPRTGGVDTQYF. The full variable domain, with the rest looked up from reference TRBV25-1 and TRBJ2-3, is EADIYQTPRYLVIGTGKKITLECSQTMGHDKMYWYQQDPGMELHLIHYSYGVNSTEKGDLSSESTVSRIRTEHFPLTLESARPSHTSQYLCASAPRTGGVDTQYFGPGTRLTVL.